This TCR beta chain was recovered during a study of T cells expressing NK-cell markers. Study-level information: Researchers got TCR beta repertoires out of sorted CD3+CD56+NKG2C+, CD3+CD56+NKG2C- and CD3+CD56-NKG2C+ T cells. Of eight sequenced donors, seven were HCMV-seropositive and one HCMV-seronegative. Study-wide results and limits: The contribution of dominant NKG2C+ clonotypes to CD8+ T cells in roughly six donors was roughly 1.0-7.0%.

Note on this clonotype: The target antigen is unknown.

Beta-chain TCR cDNA was generated via 5'RACE template switching with UMIs. TCRdb re-called the 5' RACE reads; one entry per CDR3 protein, DNA not given. This sample carries about 260,000 distinct CDR3 sequences, with about 4.2% going to the ten biggest clones. The CDR3 runs 14 residues. Germline values: CDR1 SGHRS, CDR2 YFSETQ. This chain connects TRBV5-1 to TRBJ2-3; TCRdb designates TRBD1, a call that cannot be tested without DNA. The receptor was isolated from a woman between 18 and 75 years old in good health. The specimen sequenced was blood T cells: a sorted CD56 or NKG2C T cell subset, CD4+ or CD8+ T cells, or bulk PBMC T cells (not recorded which). CDR3 sequence: CASSLEGSTDTQYF.